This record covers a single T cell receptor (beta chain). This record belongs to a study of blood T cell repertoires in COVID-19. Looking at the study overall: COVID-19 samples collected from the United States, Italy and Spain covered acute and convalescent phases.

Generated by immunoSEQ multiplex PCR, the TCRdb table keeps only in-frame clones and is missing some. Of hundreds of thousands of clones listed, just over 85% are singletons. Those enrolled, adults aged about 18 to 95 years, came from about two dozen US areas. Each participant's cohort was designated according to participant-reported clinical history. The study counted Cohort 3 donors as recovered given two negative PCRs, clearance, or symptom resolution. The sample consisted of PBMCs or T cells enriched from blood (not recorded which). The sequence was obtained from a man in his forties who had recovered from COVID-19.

CDR3 nucleotides: TGTGCCAGCAGCCAAGATCCAGCGGGCCGCTCTGGGGCCAACGTCCTGACTTTC. Residues: CASSQDPAGRSGANVLTF. V is TRBV4-2 and J is TRBJ2-6, with TRBD2 as a possible D gene (6 bases). CDR1 and CDR2 (germline): LGHNA, YNFKEQ. The CDR3 covers 18 residues. V gave up 0 bases and J gave up 0 bases, with 12 bases separating them.